This T cell receptor beta chain was documented in a study of cytomegalovirus exposure and HLA in healthy donors listed by TCRdb under 2017. Broadly, across the study: An earlier analysis of about 560 of the donors reported 250 to 350 Gb of sequence data and 117 million unique TCR beta sequences obtained from around 190 million T cells. A later analysis re-analyzed previously published TCR beta repertoires from about 730 donors and added high-resolution HLA genotyping to study TCR occurrence patterns. Every discovery cohort repertoire had been produced on one sequencing platform. High-throughput TCR immunosequencing, statistical association of individual TCRs with disease status, and machine learning were combined to predict cytomegalovirus infection status. In a later genetic analysis, genome-wide SNP genotypes for 398 of the 666 donors were used, and that subset was treated as a discovery cohort. Across some 400 genotyped donors of the cohort, an average of about 240,000 unique TCR beta nucleotide sequences per donor were sequenced, and 15% to 20% of those sequences were non-productive. A handful of DR-DQ haplotypes were handled as single units for association and clustering because linkage in the cohort was strong. Using immunosequencing, the study profiled T cell repertoires from approximately 700 subjects and related those repertoires to cytomegalovirus serostatus. Rather than using new phenotypic data, the later analysis identified candidate immune exposures from TCR beta sequences and from how often those sequences occurred across donors. The aim of the study was to test whether cataloging public T cell receptors could identify signatures of past pathogen exposure. The number of donors typed differed by locus, with roughly 629-640 for A, B, C, DRB1 and DQB1, roughly 520 for DQA1, about 610 for DPA1, and under 490 for DPB1. About 300 gigabases of sequencing data and around 85 million unique TCR sequences made up an early release that covered about 640 HLA-typed donors. A separate validation cohort of approximately 120 different subjects was used in addition to the approximately 670-subject first cohort. To decide whether each TCR beta V gene segment behaved as functional or pseudogenic, an earlier analysis of some 540 of the donors relied on high-throughput TCR beta sequencing. Of the roughly 400 genotyped donors, approximately 83% fell in the genetic ancestry cluster associated with self-reported Caucasian donors. Donor age, sex, ethnicity and CMV serostatus were compiled alongside the repertoire data. Both class I and class II loci were covered by HLA typing, at four-digit resolution. On the study overall, not on this receptor specifically: In an earlier analysis of approximately 600 of the donors, most TCR beta V segments were observed in productive rearrangements about 87% or about 30% of the time, broadly matching IMGT annotations. Linkage disequilibrium might explain the correlated functional status among segregating V segments, but an unknown experimental factor could not be ruled out. Compared with the approximately 600-donor mean, donors in an Asian-associated ancestry cluster had fewer N-insertions in productive TCRs, according to a later genetic analysis. A later analysis found that most CMV-associated TCR beta chains appeared HLA-restricted, with HLA associations seemingly driven largely by CMV exposure. In a later analysis, the rate of TCR association differed among HLA loci, with DRB1 alleles having the most associated TCRs and HLA-C alleles having the fewest. The 87-base-pair reads could not distinguish some IMGT-functional V segments, including TRBV6-2 and TRBV6-3, so those segments were excluded. Assigning TCR associations to individual alleles was difficult when HLA alleles, especially DR and DQ, strongly co-occurred. For the cohort, immune exposure information was limited to CMV serostatus. In this cohort, only TCR beta chains were sequenced, and detectable features were limited by the absence of alpha or paired-chain data. Across donors, most TCR sequences were observed very rarely, whereas some public TCRs were present in many individuals. A further reported finding was that TCR beta sequences accurately predicted the HLA-A and HLA-B alleles for most subjects in the first cohort. A cluster of highly shared sequence variants was judged likely to be a technical artifact of the sequencing pipeline. At a false discovery rate of 0.05, a later analysis linked 16,000 or so TCR beta sequences to specific HLA alleles. Presence/absence analyses assumed roughly uniform sequencing depth across donors, an assumption that may not hold. According to a later analysis, parvovirus B19, influenza, CMV and Epstein-Barr virus appeared linked to several top co-occurrence clusters. Over 15 rarely observed V segments, including chromosome 9 orphons, were excluded from the earlier analysis of just under 600 of the donors because counts were too low. In a later genetic analysis, a missense DCLRE1C variant was associated with V-gene and J-gene trimming of TCR beta chains, and the association was replicated in an independent cohort. HLA typing was unavailable for some donors at each locus, so association tests used only the typed subset. In a later analysis, HLA-associated TCR beta chains were found to be more clonally expanded and to have lower generation probabilities than equally common non-associated chains. The authors suggested that the approach could potentially be generalized to other disease states and immunological phenotypes. Cytomegalovirus status was reported to be diagnosed by the classifier with high specificity and sensitivity in both the original and validation cohorts. In the study, approximately 160 TCR beta chains were listed as associated with cytomegalovirus. In vitro tests confirmed that a few of the cytomegalovirus-associated TCR beta chains recognize cytomegalovirus antigens.

The library came from the immunoSEQ multiplex PCR assay. A mixture of 60 forward primers for TCR Vbeta segments and 13 reverse primers for TCR Jbeta segments was used in the multiplex PCR. A multiplex PCR assay on genomic DNA amplified the CDR3 region of rearranged TCR beta genes. The Illumina HiSeq System was used to sequence the amplified TCR beta libraries as 87-base-pair reads. On the study's bioinformatics: In a later analysis, 70 million to 95 million unique TCR beta chains were counted across the 500 to 850 repertoires, and roughly 11 million of these chains were shared by at least two donors. Raw reads were error-corrected and collapsed into unique sequences with a nearest-neighbor algorithm that merged closely related sequences to remove PCR and sequencing errors. V, D and J gene segments were assigned by aligning CDR3 sequences to IMGT reference sequences. For a sequence to be retained, a match of at least six nucleotides was required to both a V gene segment and a J gene segment. Rearrangements were classified as productive when the CDR3 lacked stop codons and remained in frame with V and J, and all other rearrangements were classified as non-productive. Following IMGT convention, CDR3 was defined as the stretch from the second conserved V-encoded cysteine up to the conserved J-encoded phenylalanine. In an earlier analysis of around 570 of the donors, sequences lacking an unambiguous match to a single V gene segment were excluded. In an earlier analysis of 587 of the donors, V segments were called functional above 56.7% productive rearrangements and were called segregating when the between-donor standard deviation exceeded 5%. A statistical classification framework was built to diagnose cytomegalovirus status from the catalog of TCR beta chain sequences. In a later analysis, V and J genes were assigned by comparing TCR nucleotide sequences against IMGT/GENE-DB human TR gene sequences. Using the TCRdist pipeline, a later analysis assigned CDR3 sequences along with most-parsimonious VDJ recombination scenarios. In a later analysis, every TCR beta chain was defined by the combination of its CDR3 amino acid sequence and its V-gene family, and reads without a unique V-gene family were dropped. A later analysis removed several hundred highly shared, low-generation-probability nucleotide sequences to deal with suspected cross-contamination and a sequencing artifact. A later analysis calculated a clonal expansion index for each public chain from normalized within-repertoire ranks of inferred template counts. A later analysis computed generation probabilities with a VDJ recombination model fitted to out-of-frame rearrangements, and checked the results against IGoR. Hypergeometric tests were used in a later analysis to score TCR-TCR, TCR-HLA and TCR-CMV co-occurrence, with a repertoire-size bias correction applied to the TCR pairs. In a later analysis, false discovery rates were estimated by permuting HLA or CMV assignments 20 times. In a later analysis, co-occurring TCRs were grouped with DBSCAN, and TCRdist sequence similarity was added when clustering was performed within HLA-allele-positive subsets. Co-occurrence clustering excluded repertoires with fewer than 30,000 or more than 120,000 public chains, plus five with anomalous nucleotide sharing. TCRdb holds this immuneACCESS table with in-frame rearrangements only. Some clones are missing; in checked studies, unresolved V genes explain under half, and the rest has no known cause. The D gene and trimming were derived from the DNA, and the V and J assignments and clone size from that table. Present in this sample are 100,000 to 150,000 clones, over 70% of which were seen just once. More than 3% of the sample rests with the top ten.

Trimmed from V: 1 base; trimmed from J: 6 bases; junction bases lacking a gene match: 12. The CDR3 numbers 16 residues from cysteine through phenylalanine. CDR3 DNA only is kept here, 48 bases in frame from base 1. The germline V gene sets CDR1 to MNHNS and CDR2 to SASEGT. The cohort consisted of 666 healthy bone marrow donors. At the time of sampling, all cohort members were nominally healthy, though unrecorded immune exposures were likely present. The donor tested CMV seronegative, placing the donor among the 300 to 450 seronegative members of the cohort. A peripheral blood sample was provided by each donor, and peripheral blood mononuclear cells were used for TCR beta sequencing. Genomic DNA extraction from the blood cell samples was performed with the Qiagen DNeasy Blood Extraction Kit. A word on this clone: The antigen it recognizes is unknown. The input lacks base qualities; no much larger clone sits a single base away.

The clonotype was recovered from a woman in her fifties or sixties in good health and CMV-seronegative. The chain is made from TRBV6-1 and TRBJ2-7; TRBD1 lines up with 7 middle nucleotides. Specimen: PBMCs. The CDR3 protein sequence reads: CASSEVNRGWAVEQYF. In nucleotides, the sequence is TGTGCCAGCAGTGAAGTCAACAGGGGTTGGGCGGTCGAGCAGTACTTC.